This T cell receptor beta chain was profiled in a study of blood T cell repertoires in COVID-19. Individuals drawn from about two dozen US areas were roughly 18 to 95 years old. V was clipped by 0 bases and J by 7 bases; unmatched bases: 9. The CDR3 consists of 15 residues. Germline CDR1 and CDR2: SGHRS and YFSETQ. The repertoire was sequenced with immunoSEQ multiplex PCR; TCRdb's copy has only in-frame clones and lacks some. The sample records roughly 140,000 clones, 84% being singletons. The sequencing input was PBMCs or T cells enriched from blood (not recorded which). The sequence came from a man over 45 in a cohort exposed to, infected with or recovered from COVID-19 (not recorded which). V is TRBV5-1 and J is TRBJ1-2, with TRBD1 identical over 7 bases. CDR3 coding DNA: TGCGCCAGCAGCTTGGGAGAAGGGGGCTTGTCTGGCTACACCTTC. It specifies CASSLGEGGLSGYTF.